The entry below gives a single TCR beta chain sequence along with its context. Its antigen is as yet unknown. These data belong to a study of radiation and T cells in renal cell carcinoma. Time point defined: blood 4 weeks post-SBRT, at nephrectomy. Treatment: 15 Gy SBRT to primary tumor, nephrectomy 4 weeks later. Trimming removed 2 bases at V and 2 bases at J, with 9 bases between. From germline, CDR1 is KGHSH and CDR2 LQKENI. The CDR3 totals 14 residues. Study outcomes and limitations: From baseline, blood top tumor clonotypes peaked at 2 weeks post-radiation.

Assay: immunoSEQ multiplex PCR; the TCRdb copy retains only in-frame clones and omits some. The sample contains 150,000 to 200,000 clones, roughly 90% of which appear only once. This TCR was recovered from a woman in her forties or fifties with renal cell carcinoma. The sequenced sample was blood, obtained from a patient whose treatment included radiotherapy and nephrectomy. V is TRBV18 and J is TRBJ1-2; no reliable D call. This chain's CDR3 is CASSPKNGNYGYTF. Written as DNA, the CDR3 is TGTGCCAGCTCACCAAAAAACGGAAACTATGGCTACACCTTC.